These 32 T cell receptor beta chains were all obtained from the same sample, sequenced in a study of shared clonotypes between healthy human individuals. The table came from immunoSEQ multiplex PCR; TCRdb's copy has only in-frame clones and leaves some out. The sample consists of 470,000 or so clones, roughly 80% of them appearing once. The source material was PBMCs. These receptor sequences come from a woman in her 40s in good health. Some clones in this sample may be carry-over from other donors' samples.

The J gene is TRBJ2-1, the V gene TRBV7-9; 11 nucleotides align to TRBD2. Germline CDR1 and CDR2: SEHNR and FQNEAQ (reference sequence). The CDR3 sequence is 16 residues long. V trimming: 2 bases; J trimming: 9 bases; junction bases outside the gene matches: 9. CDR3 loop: CASSLSTSGSQGEQFF. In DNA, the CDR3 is TGTGCCAGCAGCTTATCCACTAGCGGGAGCCAGGGTGAGCAGTTCTTC.

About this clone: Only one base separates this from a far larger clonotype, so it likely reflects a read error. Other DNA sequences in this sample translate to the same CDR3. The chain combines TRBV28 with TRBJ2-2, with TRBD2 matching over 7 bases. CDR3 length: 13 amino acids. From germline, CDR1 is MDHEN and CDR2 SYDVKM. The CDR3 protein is CASSRVGSGELFF. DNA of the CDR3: TGTGCCAGCAGTCGAGTCGGGAGCGGGGAGCTGTTCTTT.

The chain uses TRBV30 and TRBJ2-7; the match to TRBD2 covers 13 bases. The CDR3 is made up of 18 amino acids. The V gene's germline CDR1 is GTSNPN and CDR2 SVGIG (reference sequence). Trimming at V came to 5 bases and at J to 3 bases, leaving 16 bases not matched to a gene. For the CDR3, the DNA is TGTGCCTGGGACAGGGGAAGGACTAGCGGGAGAGCAGGCTACGAGCAGTACTTC. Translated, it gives CAWDRGRTSGRAGYEQYF. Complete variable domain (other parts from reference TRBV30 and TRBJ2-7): SQTIHQWPATLVQPVGSPLSLECTVEGTSNPNLYWYRQAAGRGLQLLFYSVGIGQISSEVPQNLSASRPQDRQFILSSKKLLLSDSGFYLCAWDRGRTSGRAGYEQYFGPGTRLTVT.

In DNA, the CDR3 is TGTGCCAGCAGCTTAAGTACGGGACAGGCCTACAATGAGCAGTTCTTC. Translation: CASSLSTGQAYNEQFF. The chain carries TRBV11-2 and TRBJ2-1; 8 bases align to TRBD1. The CDR3 length is 16 residues. Germline V gene data show CDR1 as SGHAT and CDR2 as FQNNGV. V dropped 2 bases and J dropped 2; count of bases not matched to a gene: 5.

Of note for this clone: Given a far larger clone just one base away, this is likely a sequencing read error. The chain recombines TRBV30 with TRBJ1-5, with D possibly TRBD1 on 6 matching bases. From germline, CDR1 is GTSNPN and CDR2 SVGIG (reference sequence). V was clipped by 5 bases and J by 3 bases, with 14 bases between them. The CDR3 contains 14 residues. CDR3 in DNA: TGTGCCTGGGGTACTGGACAGAACAATCAGCCCCAGCATTTT. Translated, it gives CAWGTGQNNQPQHF.

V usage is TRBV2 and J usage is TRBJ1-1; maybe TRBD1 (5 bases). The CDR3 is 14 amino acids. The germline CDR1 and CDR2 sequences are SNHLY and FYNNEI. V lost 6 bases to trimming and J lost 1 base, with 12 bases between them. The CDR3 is CASSGPGRNTEAFF. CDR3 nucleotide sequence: TGTGCCAGCAGCGGTCCGGGACGGAACACTGAAGCTTTCTTT.

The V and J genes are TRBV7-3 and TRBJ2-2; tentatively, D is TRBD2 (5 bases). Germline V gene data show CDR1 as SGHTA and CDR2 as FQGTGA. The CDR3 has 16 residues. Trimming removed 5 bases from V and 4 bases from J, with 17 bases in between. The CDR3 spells CASSPKSGRSTGELFF. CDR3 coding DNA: TGTGCCAGCAGCCCAAAGAGTGGGAGATCCACCGGGGAGCTGTTTTTT.

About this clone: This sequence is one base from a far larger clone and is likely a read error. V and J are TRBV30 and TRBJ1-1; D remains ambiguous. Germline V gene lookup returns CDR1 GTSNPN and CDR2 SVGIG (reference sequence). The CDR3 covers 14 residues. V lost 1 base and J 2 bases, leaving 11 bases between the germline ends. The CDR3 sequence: CAWSARGINTEAFF. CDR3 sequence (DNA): TGTGCCTGGAGTGCGAGAGGGATAAACACTGAAGCTTTCTTT. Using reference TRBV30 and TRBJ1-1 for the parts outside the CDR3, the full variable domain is SQTIHQWPATLVQPVGSPLSLECTVEGTSNPNLYWYRQAAGRGLQLLFYSVGIGQISSEVPQNLSASRPQDRQFILSSKKLLLSDSGFYLCAWSARGINTEAFFGQGTRLTVV.

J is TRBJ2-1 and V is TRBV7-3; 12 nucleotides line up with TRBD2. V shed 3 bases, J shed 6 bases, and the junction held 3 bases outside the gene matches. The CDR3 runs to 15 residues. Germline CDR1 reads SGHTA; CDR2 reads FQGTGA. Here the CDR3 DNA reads TGTGCCAGCAGCTTGACTAGCGGGAGTCTCAATGAGCAGTTCTTC. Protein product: CASSLTSGSLNEQFF.

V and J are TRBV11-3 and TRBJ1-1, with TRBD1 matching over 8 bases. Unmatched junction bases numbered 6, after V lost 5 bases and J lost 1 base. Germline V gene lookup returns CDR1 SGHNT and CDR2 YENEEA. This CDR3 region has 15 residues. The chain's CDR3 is CASSRTGTGNTEAFF. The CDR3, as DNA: TGTGCCAGCAGCCGAACGGGGACAGGGAACACTGAAGCTTTCTTT.

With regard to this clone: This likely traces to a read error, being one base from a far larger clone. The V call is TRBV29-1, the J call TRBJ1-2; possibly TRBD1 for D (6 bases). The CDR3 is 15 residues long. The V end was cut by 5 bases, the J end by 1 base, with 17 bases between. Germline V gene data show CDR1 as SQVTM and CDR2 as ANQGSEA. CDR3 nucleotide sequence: TGCAGCGTTAATGAGGACGGCAGGGGTAACTATGGCTACACCTTC. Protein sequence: CSVNEDGRGNYGYTF.

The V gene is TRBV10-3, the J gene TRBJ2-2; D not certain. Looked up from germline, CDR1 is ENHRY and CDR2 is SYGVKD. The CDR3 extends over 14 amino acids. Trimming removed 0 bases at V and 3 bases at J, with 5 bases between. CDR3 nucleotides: TGTGCCATCAGTGAGTCGGGCTACACCGGGGAGCTGTTTTTT. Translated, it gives CAISESGYTGELFF.

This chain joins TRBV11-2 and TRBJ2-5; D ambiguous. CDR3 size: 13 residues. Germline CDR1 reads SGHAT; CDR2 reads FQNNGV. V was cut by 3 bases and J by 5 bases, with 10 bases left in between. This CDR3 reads CASSFGPPETQYF. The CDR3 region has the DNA TGTGCCAGCAGCTTCGGACCCCCGGAGACCCAGTACTTC.

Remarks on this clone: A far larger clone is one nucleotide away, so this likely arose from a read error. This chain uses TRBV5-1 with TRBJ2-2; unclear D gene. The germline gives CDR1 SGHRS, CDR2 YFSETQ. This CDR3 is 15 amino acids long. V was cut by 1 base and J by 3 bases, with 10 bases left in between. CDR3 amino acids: CASSLMSMDTGELFF. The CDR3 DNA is TGCGCCAGCAGCTTGATGTCCATGGACACCGGGGAGCTGTTTTTT.

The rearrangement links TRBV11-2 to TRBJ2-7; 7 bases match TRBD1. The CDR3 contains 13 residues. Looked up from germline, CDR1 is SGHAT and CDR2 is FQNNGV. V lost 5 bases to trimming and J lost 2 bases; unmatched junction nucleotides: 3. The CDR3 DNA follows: TGTGCCAGCAGCCTGGGACAGACCTACGAGCAGTACTTC. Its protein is CASSLGQTYEQYF.

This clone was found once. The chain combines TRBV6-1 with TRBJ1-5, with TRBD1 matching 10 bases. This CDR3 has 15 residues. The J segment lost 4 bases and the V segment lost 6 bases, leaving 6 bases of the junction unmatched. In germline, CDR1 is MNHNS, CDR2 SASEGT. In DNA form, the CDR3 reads TGTGCCAGCAGCCGGGACAGGGGTAAGAATCAGCCCCAGCATTTT. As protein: CASSRDRGKNQPQHF.

Here the CDR3 DNA reads TGTGCCAGCTCAGTACTAGCGGGAGCGTCCGAGACCCAGTACTTC. Translated: CASSVLAGASETQYF. The V and J genes are TRBV18 and TRBJ2-5; 11 bases line up with TRBD2. Germline V gives CDR1 KGHSH, CDR2 LQKENI. This CDR3 comprises 15 residues. The V gene end was trimmed by 5 bases and the J gene end by 5 bases; junction bases not matched to a gene: 7.

The CDR3 is CASSSNREGRDGYTF. The CDR3 DNA reads TGTGCCAGTAGTAGCAACAGGGAGGGAAGAGATGGCTACACCTTC. V and J are TRBV19 and TRBJ1-2, with a tentative D call TRBD1 (6 bases). V shed 4 bases and J shed 6 bases, with 18 bases lying between them. This CDR3 spans 15 amino acids. Germline CDR1 LNHDA, CDR2 SQIVND (reference sequence).

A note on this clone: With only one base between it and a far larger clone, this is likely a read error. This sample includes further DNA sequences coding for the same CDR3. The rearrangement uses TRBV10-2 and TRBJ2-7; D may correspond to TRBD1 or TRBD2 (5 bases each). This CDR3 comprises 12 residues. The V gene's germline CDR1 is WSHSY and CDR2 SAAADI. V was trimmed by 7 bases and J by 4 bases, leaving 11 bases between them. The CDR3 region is CASTEGLYEQYF. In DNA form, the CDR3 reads TGCGCCAGCACAGAGGGGTTGTACGAGCAGTACTTC.

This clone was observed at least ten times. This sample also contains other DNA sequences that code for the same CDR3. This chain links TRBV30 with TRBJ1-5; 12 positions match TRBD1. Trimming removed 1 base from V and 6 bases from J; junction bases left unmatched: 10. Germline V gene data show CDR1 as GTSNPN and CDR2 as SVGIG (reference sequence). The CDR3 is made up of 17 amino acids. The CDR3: CAWSALGGQGASQPQHF. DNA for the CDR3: TGTGCCTGGAGTGCCCTCGGGGGACAGGGGGCGAGTCAGCCCCAGCATTTT.

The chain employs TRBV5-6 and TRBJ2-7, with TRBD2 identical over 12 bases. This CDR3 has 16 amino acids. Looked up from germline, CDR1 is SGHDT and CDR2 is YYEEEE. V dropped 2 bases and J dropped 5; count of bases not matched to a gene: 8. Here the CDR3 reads CASSFLAGGPFHEQYF. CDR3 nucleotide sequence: TGTGCCAGCAGCTTTCTAGCGGGAGGGCCGTTCCACGAGCAGTACTTC.

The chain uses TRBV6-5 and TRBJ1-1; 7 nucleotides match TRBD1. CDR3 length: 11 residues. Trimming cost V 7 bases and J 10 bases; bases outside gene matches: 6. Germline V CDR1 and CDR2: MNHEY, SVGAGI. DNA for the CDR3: TGTGCCAGCACCGCGACAGGGAGAGCTTTCTTT. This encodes CASTATGRAFF.

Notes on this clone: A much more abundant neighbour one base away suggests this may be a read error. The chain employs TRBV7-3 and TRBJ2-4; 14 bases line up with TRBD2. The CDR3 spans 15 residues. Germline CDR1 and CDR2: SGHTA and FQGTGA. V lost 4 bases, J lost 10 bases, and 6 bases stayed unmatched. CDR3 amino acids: CASSSGLAGDNIQYF. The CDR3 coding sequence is TGTGCCAGCAGCTCGGGACTAGCGGGAGATAATATTCAGTACTTC. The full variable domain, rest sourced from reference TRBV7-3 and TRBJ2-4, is GAGVSQTPSNKVTEKGKYVELRCDPISGHTALYWYRQSLGQGPEFLIYFQGTGAADDSGLPNDRFFAVRPEGSVSTLKIQRTERGDSAVYLCASSSGLAGDNIQYFGAGTRLSVL.

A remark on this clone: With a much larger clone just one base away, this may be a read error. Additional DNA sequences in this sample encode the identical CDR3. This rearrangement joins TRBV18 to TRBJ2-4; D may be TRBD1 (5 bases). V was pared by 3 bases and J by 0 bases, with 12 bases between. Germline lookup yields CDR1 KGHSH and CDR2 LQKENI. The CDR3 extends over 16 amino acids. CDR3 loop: CASSPPSGLAKNIQYF. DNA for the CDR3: TGTGCCAGCTCACCTCCGTCAGGGCTAGCCAAAAACATTCAGTACTTC. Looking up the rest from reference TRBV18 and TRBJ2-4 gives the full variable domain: NAGVMQNPRHLVRRRGQEARLRCSPMKGHSHVYWYRQLPEEGLKFMVYLQKENIIDESGMPKERFSAEFPKEGPSILRIQQVVRGDSAAYFCASSPPSGLAKNIQYFGAGTRLSVL.

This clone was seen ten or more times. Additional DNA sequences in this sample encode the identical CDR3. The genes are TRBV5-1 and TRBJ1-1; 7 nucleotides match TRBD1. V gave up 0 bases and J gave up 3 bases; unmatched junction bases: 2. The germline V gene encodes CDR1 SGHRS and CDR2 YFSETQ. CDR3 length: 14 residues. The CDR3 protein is CASSLVRGDTEAFF. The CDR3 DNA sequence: TGCGCCAGCAGCTTGGTCAGGGGGGACACTGAAGCTTTCTTT.

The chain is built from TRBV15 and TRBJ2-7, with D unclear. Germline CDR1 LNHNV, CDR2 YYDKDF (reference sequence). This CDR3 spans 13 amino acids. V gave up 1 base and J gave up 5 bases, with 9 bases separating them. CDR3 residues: CATSRGGLNEQYF. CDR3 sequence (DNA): TGTGCCACCAGCAGAGGAGGTTTGAACGAGCAGTACTTC.

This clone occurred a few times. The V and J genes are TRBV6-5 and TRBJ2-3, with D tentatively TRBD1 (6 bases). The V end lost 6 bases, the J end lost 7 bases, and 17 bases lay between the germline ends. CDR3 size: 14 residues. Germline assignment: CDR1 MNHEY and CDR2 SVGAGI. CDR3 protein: CASSIDRTRYTQYF. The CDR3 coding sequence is TGTGCCAGCAGCATCGACAGGACACGATATACGCAGTATTTT.

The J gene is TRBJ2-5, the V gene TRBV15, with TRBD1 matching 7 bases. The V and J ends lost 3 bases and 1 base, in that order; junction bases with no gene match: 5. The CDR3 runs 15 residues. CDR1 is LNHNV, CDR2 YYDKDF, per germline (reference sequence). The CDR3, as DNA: TGTGCCACCAGCAGCTATAGGGGGCTCCAAGAGACCCAGTACTTC. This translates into CATSSYRGLQETQYF.

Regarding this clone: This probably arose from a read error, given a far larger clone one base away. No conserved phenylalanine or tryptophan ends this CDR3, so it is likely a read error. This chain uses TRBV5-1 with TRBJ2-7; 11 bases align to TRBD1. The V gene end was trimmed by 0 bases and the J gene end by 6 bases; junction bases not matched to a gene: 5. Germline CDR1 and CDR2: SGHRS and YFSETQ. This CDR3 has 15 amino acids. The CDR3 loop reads CASSLEPGQGVEQYL. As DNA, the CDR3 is TGCGCCAGCAGCTTGGAGCCGGGACAGGGGGTCGAGCAGTACCTC.

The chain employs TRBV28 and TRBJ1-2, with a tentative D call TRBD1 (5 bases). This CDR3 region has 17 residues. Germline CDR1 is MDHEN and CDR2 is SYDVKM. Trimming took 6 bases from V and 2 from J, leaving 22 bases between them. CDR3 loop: CASSLPDLRVINYGYTF. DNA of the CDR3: TGTGCCAGCAGCCTCCCCGATCTCAGGGTCATCAACTATGGCTACACCTTC.

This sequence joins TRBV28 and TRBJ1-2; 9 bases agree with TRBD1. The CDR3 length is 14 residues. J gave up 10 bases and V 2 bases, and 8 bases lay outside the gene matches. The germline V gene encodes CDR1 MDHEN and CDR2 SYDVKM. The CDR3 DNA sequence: TGTGCCAGCAGTTTAAACAGGGGGCTAAATGACTACACCTTC. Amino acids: CASSLNRGLNDYTF.

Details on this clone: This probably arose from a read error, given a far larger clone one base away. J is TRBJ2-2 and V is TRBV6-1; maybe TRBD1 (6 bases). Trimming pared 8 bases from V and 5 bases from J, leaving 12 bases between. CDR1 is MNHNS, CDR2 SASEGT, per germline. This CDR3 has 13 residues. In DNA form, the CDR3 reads TGTGCCAGCTGTGCCACAGGGACCGGGGAGCTGTTTTTT. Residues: CASCATGTGELFF.